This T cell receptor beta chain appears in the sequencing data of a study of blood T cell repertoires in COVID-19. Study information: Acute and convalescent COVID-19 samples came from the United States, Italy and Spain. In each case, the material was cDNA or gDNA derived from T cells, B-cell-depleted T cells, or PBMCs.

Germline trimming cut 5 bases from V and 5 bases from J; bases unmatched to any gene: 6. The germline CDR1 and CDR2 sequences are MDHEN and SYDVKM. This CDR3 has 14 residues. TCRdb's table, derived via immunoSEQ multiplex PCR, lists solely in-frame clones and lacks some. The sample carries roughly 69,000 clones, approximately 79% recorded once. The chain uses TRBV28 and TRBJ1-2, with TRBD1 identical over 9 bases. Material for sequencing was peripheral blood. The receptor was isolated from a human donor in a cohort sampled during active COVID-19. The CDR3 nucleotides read TGTGCCAGCAGTACTAACAGGGGGCTGTATGGCTACACCTTC. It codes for CASSTNRGLYGYTF.